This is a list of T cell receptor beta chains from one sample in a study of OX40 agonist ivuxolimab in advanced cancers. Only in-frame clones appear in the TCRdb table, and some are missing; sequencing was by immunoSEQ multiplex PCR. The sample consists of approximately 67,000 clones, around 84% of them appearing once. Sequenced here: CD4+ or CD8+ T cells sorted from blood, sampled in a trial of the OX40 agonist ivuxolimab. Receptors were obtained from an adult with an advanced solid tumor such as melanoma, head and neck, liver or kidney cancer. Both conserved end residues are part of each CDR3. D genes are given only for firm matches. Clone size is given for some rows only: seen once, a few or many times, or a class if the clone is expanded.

cdr3_nt: TGCGCCAGCAGCCTGGAGGGGTTGGATACGCAGTATTTT
cdr3_aa: CASSLEGLDTQYF
j_call: TRBJ2-3
d_call: .
clone_size: .
v_call: TRBV7-9

cdr3_nt: TGTGCCAGCAGCTTAGCCGGACTAGCGGGAGGGGTATATGGGCAGTTCTTC
cdr3_aa: CASSLAGLAGGVYGQFF
j_call: TRBJ2-1
d_call: TRBD2
clone_size: .
v_call: TRBV7-8

cdr3_nt: TGTGCCAGCAGCCCCCTGCGTGGTTATTTCTACGAGCAGTACTTC
cdr3_aa: CASSPLRGYFYEQYF
j_call: TRBJ2-7
d_call: .
clone_size: .
v_call: TRBV11-1

cdr3_nt: TGCAGTGCCGCGCGCCCGGACGAGCAGTACTTC
cdr3_aa: CSAARPDEQYF
j_call: TRBJ2-7
d_call: .
clone_size: .
v_call: TRBV20-1

cdr3_nt: TGCGCCAGCAGCTCACAGGGCGTAGGGGAGACCCAGTACTTC
cdr3_aa: CASSSQGVGETQYF
j_call: TRBJ2-5
d_call: .
clone_size: .
v_call: TRBV5-1

cdr3_nt: TGTGCCAGCAGTTCCGGGACAGGGTGGCATGAGCAGTTCTTC
cdr3_aa: CASSSGTGWHEQFF
j_call: TRBJ2-1
d_call: TRBD1
clone_size: .
v_call: TRBV25-1

cdr3_nt: TGTGCCAGCAGCCAAGGGTACACCATATATTTT
cdr3_aa: CASSQGYTIYF
j_call: TRBJ1-3
d_call: .
clone_size: .
v_call: TRBV14

cdr3_nt: TGTGCCAGCAGCCTCAGGGGGCGAGGCACTGAAGCTTTCTTT
cdr3_aa: CASSLRGRGTEAFF
j_call: TRBJ1-1
d_call: TRBD1
clone_size: .
v_call: TRBV5-4

cdr3_nt: TGCACCAGCAGCCCCGGGACAGACACCTACGAGCAGTACTTC
cdr3_aa: CTSSPGTDTYEQYF
j_call: TRBJ2-7
d_call: .
clone_size: .
v_call: TRBV1

cdr3_nt: TGTGCCAGCAGCGGCCCGGGACAGATGGAGACCCAGTACTTC
cdr3_aa: CASSGPGQMETQYF
j_call: TRBJ2-5
d_call: TRBD1
clone_size: .
v_call: TRBV2

cdr3_nt: TGTGCCAGTCGGACTAGCGGGGTGAACACCGGGGAGCTGTTTTTT
cdr3_aa: CASRTSGVNTGELFF
j_call: TRBJ2-2
d_call: TRBD2
clone_size: .
v_call: TRBV4-2

cdr3_nt: TGTGCCAGCTCACCCGTTGGACAGGGGAACATGAACACTGAAGCTTTCTTT
cdr3_aa: CASSPVGQGNMNTEAFF
j_call: TRBJ1-1
d_call: TRBD1
clone_size: .
v_call: TRBV18

cdr3_nt: TGCGCCAGCAGCATGCAGTCCGGGAGGGTCGGCGAGCAGTACTTC
cdr3_aa: CASSMQSGRVGEQYF
j_call: TRBJ2-7
d_call: TRBD2
clone_size: .
v_call: TRBV5-1

cdr3_nt: TGTGCCAGCAGTTCGGACAGCCACTACGAGCAGTACTTC
cdr3_aa: CASSSDSHYEQYF
j_call: TRBJ2-7
d_call: .
clone_size: .
v_call: TRBV6-6

cdr3_nt: TGTGCCAGCAGCTTGGGAATAGCCAAAAACATTCAGTACTTC
cdr3_aa: CASSLGIAKNIQYF
j_call: TRBJ2-4
d_call: .
clone_size: .
v_call: TRBV7-9

cdr3_nt: TGTGCCAGCTCACCCAGACAGGGAGACTACGAGCAGTACTTC
cdr3_aa: CASSPRQGDYEQYF
j_call: TRBJ2-7
d_call: TRBD1
clone_size: .
v_call: TRBV18

cdr3_nt: TGCAGCGTTGAAGATCCCGCTAGCGGGAGAGATACGCAGTATTTT
cdr3_aa: CSVEDPASGRDTQYF
j_call: TRBJ2-3
d_call: TRBD2
clone_size: .
v_call: TRBV29-1

cdr3_nt: TGTGCCAGCAGCTCTAGGACCGGGACCGTGAGCGATGAAAAACTGTTTTTT
cdr3_aa: CASSSRTGTVSDEKLFF
j_call: TRBJ1-4
d_call: .
clone_size: .
v_call: TRBV21-1

cdr3_nt: TGTGCCAGCAGCTTAGCGCTAGGGACTGAAGCTTTCTTT
cdr3_aa: CASSLALGTEAFF
j_call: TRBJ1-1
d_call: .
clone_size: .
v_call: TRBV7-2

cdr3_nt: TGTGCCATCAGTCCCACGGACTTCAACACTGAAGCTTTCTTT
cdr3_aa: CAISPTDFNTEAFF
j_call: TRBJ1-1
d_call: .
clone_size: .
v_call: TRBV10-3

cdr3_nt: TGTGCCAGCAGCCAGGGGGCTTCGGCTGTTTACGAGCAGTACTTC
cdr3_aa: CASSQGASAVYEQYF
j_call: TRBJ2-7
d_call: TRBD1
clone_size: .
v_call: TRBV5-8

cdr3_nt: TGTGCCTCTTCCCCCCCAGGGGCTACTGGGGCCAACGTCCTGACTTTC
cdr3_aa: CASSPPGATGANVLTF
j_call: TRBJ2-6
d_call: .
clone_size: .
v_call: TRBV30

cdr3_nt: TGCGCCAGCAGCGCACAAGCCGGGTATGAAAAACTGTTTTTT
cdr3_aa: CASSAQAGYEKLFF
j_call: TRBJ1-4
d_call: .
clone_size: .
v_call: TRBV5-1

cdr3_nt: TGTGCCAGCACCTCTGGACAGGGTTCCTACAATGAGCAGTTCTTC
cdr3_aa: CASTSGQGSYNEQFF
j_call: TRBJ2-1
d_call: TRBD1
clone_size: .
v_call: TRBV5-4

cdr3_nt: TGTGCCAGCAGCCAATCACTAGCGGGGGCAGATACGCAGTATTTT
cdr3_aa: CASSQSLAGADTQYF
j_call: TRBJ2-3
d_call: TRBD2
clone_size: .
v_call: TRBV14

cdr3_nt: TGTGCCAGCAGCCGGACAGGCTACGAGCAGTACTTC
cdr3_aa: CASSRTGYEQYF
j_call: TRBJ2-7
d_call: TRBD1
clone_size: few
v_call: TRBV14

cdr3_nt: TGTGCCAGCAGCAACTACAGGGTTTGGGTCAATCAGCCCCAGCATTTT
cdr3_aa: CASSNYRVWVNQPQHF
j_call: TRBJ1-5
d_call: .
clone_size: .
v_call: TRBV21-1

cdr3_nt: TGTGCCAGTAGTATAGAAAGAGGGTGGGCCAAAAACATTCAGTACTTC
cdr3_aa: CASSIERGWAKNIQYF
j_call: TRBJ2-4
d_call: .
clone_size: .
v_call: TRBV19

cdr3_nt: TGTGCCTGGAGCACCACCCCGGGGGCAGGTACAAACACCTTC
cdr3_aa: CAWSTTPGAGTNTF
j_call: TRBJ1-2
d_call: .
clone_size: .
v_call: TRBV30

cdr3_nt: TGTGCCAGCAGTTCTCTAGCGGGAGAAGAGACCCAGTACTTC
cdr3_aa: CASSSLAGEETQYF
j_call: TRBJ2-5
d_call: TRBD2
clone_size: once
v_call: TRBV27

cdr3_nt: TGTGCCAGCACCTCATCCGGGACAGGGTCCTACGAGCAGTACTTC
cdr3_aa: CASTSSGTGSYEQYF
j_call: TRBJ2-7
d_call: TRBD1
clone_size: .
v_call: TRBV28

cdr3_nt: TGCGCCAGCAGCCAAGATTCGGGGCAGGGGGACGAGCAGTACTTC
cdr3_aa: CASSQDSGQGDEQYF
j_call: TRBJ2-7
d_call: TRBD1
clone_size: .
v_call: TRBV4-1

cdr3_nt: TGTGCCAGCAGCTCCGGACAGGCCATGAACACTGAAGCTTTCTTT
cdr3_aa: CASSSGQAMNTEAFF
j_call: TRBJ1-1
d_call: TRBD1
clone_size: few
v_call: TRBV5-4

cdr3_nt: TGTGCCAGCAGCTTAAAGGTTAATGAGCAGTTCTTC
cdr3_aa: CASSLKVNEQFF
j_call: TRBJ2-1
d_call: .
clone_size: .
v_call: TRBV7-2

cdr3_nt: TGTGCCAGCACACGGGGGGAAGAACCTCGGGCTTTCTTT
cdr3_aa: CASTRGEEPRAFF
j_call: TRBJ1-1
d_call: .
clone_size: .
v_call: TRBV2

cdr3_nt: TGTGCCAGCAGCCAATCCCCTAGCGGACGCTACGAGCAGTACTTC
cdr3_aa: CASSQSPSGRYEQYF
j_call: TRBJ2-7
d_call: TRBD2
clone_size: .
v_call: TRBV11-2

cdr3_nt: TGTGCCAGCAGCTTAAGTCAGGACAATGAGCAGTTCTTC
cdr3_aa: CASSLSQDNEQFF
j_call: TRBJ2-1
d_call: .
clone_size: .
v_call: TRBV7-3